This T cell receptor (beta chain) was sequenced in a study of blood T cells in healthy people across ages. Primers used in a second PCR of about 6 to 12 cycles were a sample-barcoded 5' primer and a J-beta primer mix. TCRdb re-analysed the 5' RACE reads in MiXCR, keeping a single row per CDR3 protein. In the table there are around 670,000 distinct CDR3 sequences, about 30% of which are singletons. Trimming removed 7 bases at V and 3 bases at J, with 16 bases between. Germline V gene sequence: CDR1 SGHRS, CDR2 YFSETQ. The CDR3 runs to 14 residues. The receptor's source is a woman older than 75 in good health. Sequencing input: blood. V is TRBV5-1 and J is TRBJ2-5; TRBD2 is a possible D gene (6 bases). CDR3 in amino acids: CASSPGPGEETQYF. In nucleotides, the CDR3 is TGCGCCAGCTCCCCGGGCCCGGGAGAAGAGACCCAGTACTTC.